This record concerns one T cell receptor beta chain sequence. Its antigen remains unidentified. The record originates from a study of T cell responses to AZD1222 COVID-19 vaccine. TCRdb's copy holds only in-frame clones and misses some; the assay was immunoSEQ multiplex PCR. This sample has around 80,000 clones, with about 92% found just once. Study outcomes and limitations: After the peak T cell response, and only then, were repertoires sampled. Nearly half of spike-specific TCRs reportedly go after variant regions that carry no mutations. Donors skewed white British and female; clonal diversity was possibly underestimated.

The receptor comes from an adult who received the AZD1222 COVID-19 vaccine. The sequences come from peripheral blood, collected 28 days after the second AZD1222 dose.

The CDR3 loop reads CASSSEQYF. The CDR3 DNA reads as TGTGCCAGCAGTTCCGAGCAGTACTTC. J is TRBJ2-7 and V is TRBV27, with D unresolved. V shed 4 bases and J shed 6 bases, with 1 base lying between them. Germline loops: CDR1 MNHEY, CDR2 SMNVEV (reference sequence). The CDR3 has 9 amino acids.